This T cell receptor (beta chain) was captured by sequencing in a study of cytomegalovirus exposure and HLA in healthy donors. Study-level points and caveats: Common viral pathogens seemed to be connected with several of the most significant clusters, according to a later analysis. Prediction of most subjects' HLA-A and HLA-B alleles by TCR beta sequences was reportedly accurate. The authors enumerated under 200 TCR beta chains as linked to cytomegalovirus. It was reported that the classifier diagnosed cytomegalovirus status with high specificity and sensitivity in both the original and validation cohorts.

Both 60 Vbeta primers and 13 Jbeta primers went into the PCR. Libraries were prepared by immunoSEQ multiplex PCR; TCRdb keeps only in-frame clonotypes and omits some of them. In the table there are about 200,000 clones, around 80% of which are singletons. The CDR3 contains 15 residues. The germline CDR1 and CDR2 sequences are KGHSH and LQKENI. V lost 2 bases, J lost 3 bases, and 4 bases stayed unmatched. About this clone itself: What it binds is unknown.

The chain is built from TRBV18 and TRBJ1-5; 7 nucleotides match TRBD1. This sequence originates from a male donor in good health and CMV-seronegative. Input material: PBMCs. The CDR3 protein is CASSPEGQFNQPQHF. CDR3 coding DNA: TGTGCCAGCTCACCAGAGGGACAGTTCAATCAGCCCCAGCATTTT. Full variable domain (remainder filled in from reference TRBV18 and TRBJ1-5): NAGVMQNPRHLVRRRGQEARLRCSPMKGHSHVYWYRQLPEEGLKFMVYLQKENIIDESGMPKERFSAEFPKEGPSILRIQQVVRGDSAAYFCASSPEGQFNQPQHFGDGTRLSIL.